This T cell receptor beta chain was found in a study of cytomegalovirus exposure and HLA in healthy donors. Comments on this clone: As yet, its antigen is unknown.

The CDR3 sequence is 16 residues long. V was clipped by 0 bases and J by 1 base, with 9 bases between them. Germline CDR1 LGHNA, CDR2 YSLEER. Vbeta (60) and Jbeta (13) primers were used in the PCR. The assay was immunoSEQ multiplex PCR, and TCRdb's table has in-frame clones only and misses some. The repertoire holds approximately 160,000 clones, with about three quarters as singletons. Whole-study results and caveats: As a later analysis revealed, the rate of TCR association differed by HLA locus, with DRB1 most and HLA-C fewest. Many donors shared some public TCRs, even though most TCR sequences were rare. Productive status was seen about 87% or about 30% of the time for most TCR beta V segments in an earlier analysis. In vitro checks showed that a few CMV-associated chains really do target CMV antigens.

The specimen was PBMCs. The TCR originated in a woman aged 45 to 65 in good health and CMV-seropositive. The rearrangement joins TRBV4-3 to TRBJ2-2, with D tentatively TRBD1 (6 bases). For the CDR3, the DNA is TGCGCCAGCAGCCAAGAAGACAGGCTGAACACCGGGGAGCTGTTTTTT. This encodes CASSQEDRLNTGELFF.